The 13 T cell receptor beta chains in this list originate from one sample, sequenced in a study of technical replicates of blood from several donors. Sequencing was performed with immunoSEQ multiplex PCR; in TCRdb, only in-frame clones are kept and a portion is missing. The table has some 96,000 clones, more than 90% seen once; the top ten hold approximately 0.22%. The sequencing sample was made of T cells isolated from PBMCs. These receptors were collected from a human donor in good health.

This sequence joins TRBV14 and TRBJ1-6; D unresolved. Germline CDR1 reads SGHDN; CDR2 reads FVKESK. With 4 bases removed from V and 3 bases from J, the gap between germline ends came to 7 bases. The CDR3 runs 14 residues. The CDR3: CASSPTSYNSPLHF. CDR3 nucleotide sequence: TGTGCCAGCAGCCCCACAAGCTATAATTCACCCCTCCACTTT. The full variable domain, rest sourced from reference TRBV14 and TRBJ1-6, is EAGVTQFPSHSVIEKGQTVTLRCDPISGHDNLYWYRRVMGKEIKFLLHFVKESKQDESGMPNNRFLAERTGGTYSTLKVQPAELEDSGVYFCASSPTSYNSPLHFGNGTRLTVT.

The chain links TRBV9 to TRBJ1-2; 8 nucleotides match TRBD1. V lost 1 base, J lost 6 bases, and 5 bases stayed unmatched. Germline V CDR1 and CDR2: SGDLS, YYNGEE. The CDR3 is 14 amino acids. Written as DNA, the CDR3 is TGTGCCAGCAGCGTATTAGGACAGGGTCATGGCTACACCTTC. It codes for CASSVLGQGHGYTF.

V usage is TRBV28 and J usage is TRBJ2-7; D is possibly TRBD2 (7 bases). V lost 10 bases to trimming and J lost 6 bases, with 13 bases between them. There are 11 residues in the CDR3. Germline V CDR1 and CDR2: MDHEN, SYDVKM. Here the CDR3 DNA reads TGTGCCACTGGGGGAGGGGGCGAGCAGTACTTC. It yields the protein CATGGGGEQYF.

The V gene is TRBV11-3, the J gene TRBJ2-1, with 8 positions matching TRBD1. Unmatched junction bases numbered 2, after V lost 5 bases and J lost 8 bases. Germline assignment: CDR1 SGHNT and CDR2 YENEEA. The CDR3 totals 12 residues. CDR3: CASSRQGHEQFF. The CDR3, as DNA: TGTGCCAGCAGCCGACAGGGGCATGAGCAGTTCTTC.

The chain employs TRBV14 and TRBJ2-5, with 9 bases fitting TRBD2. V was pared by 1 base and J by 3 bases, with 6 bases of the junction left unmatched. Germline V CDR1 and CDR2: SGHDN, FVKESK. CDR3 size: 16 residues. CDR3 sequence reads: CASSQGVTSGEETQYF. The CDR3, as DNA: TGTGCCAGCAGCCAAGGGGTGACTAGCGGAGAAGAGACCCAGTACTTC.

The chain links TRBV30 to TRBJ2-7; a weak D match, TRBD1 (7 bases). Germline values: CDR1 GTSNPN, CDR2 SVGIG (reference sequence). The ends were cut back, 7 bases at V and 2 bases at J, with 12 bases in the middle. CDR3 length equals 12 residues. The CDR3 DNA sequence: TGTGCCTCGACAGGGAGGACCTACGAGCAGTACTTC. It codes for CASTGRTYEQYF.

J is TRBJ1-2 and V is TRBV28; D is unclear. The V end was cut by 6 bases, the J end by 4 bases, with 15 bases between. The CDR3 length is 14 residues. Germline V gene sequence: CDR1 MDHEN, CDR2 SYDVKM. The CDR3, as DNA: TGTGCCAGCAGCCCGGGTGTTTATCTCTATGGCTACACCTTC. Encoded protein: CASSPGVYLYGYTF.

The chain's CDR3 is CASSELGTGDETQYF. The CDR3 DNA sequence: TGCGCCAGCAGTGAGCTTGGGACAGGGGACGAGACCCAGTACTTC. The chain joins TRBV10-1 to TRBJ2-5; 10 bases fit TRBD1. From germline, CDR1 is WNHNN and CDR2 SYGVQD (reference sequence). Germline trimming cut 2 bases from V and 5 bases from J; bases unmatched to any gene: 5. This CDR3 has 15 residues.

For the CDR3, the DNA is TGTGCCAGCAGTGACTCGTACAATGAGCAGTTCTTC. Amino acid sequence: CASSDSYNEQFF. V gene TRBV28 combines with J gene TRBJ2-1; D remains ambiguous. The CDR3 extends over 12 amino acids. Germline CDR1 MDHEN, CDR2 SYDVKM. V lost 5 bases and J 4 bases, leaving 6 bases between the germline ends. Variable domain in full (rest from reference TRBV28 and TRBJ2-1): DVKVTQSSRYLVKRTGEKVFLECVQDMDHENMFWYRQDPGLGLRLIYFSYDVKMKEKGDIPEGYSVSREKKERFSLILESASTNQTSMYLCASSDSYNEQFFGPGTRLTVL.

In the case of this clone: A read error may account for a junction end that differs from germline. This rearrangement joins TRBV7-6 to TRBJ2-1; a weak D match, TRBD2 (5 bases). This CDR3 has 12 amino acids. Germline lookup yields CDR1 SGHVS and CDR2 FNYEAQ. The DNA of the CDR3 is TGTGCCAGCAGCTTAGCCCCCCAGGAGGTAGTCTTC. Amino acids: CASSLAPQEVVF.

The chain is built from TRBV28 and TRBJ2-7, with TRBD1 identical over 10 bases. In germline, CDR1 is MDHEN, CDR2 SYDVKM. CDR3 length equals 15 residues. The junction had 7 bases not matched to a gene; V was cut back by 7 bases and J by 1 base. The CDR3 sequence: CASTYGDRGSYEQYF. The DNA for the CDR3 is TGTGCCAGCACCTATGGGGACAGGGGTTCCTACGAGCAGTACTTC.

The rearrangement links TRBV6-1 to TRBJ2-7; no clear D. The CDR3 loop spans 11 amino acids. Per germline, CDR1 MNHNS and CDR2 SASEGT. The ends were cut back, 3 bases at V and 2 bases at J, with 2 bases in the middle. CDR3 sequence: CASSDTYEQYF. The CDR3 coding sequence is TGTGCCAGCAGTGATACCTACGAGCAGTACTTC.

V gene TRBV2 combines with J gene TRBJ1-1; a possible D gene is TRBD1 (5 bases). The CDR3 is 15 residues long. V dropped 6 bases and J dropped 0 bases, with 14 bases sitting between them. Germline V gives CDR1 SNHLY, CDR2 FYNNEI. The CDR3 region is CASRANRILNTEAFF. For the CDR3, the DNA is TGTGCCAGCAGGGCTAACAGGATCCTGAACACTGAAGCTTTCTTT.